These 20 T cell receptor beta chains originate from one sample sequenced in a study of shared clonotypes between healthy human individuals. The table came from immunoSEQ multiplex PCR; TCRdb's copy has only in-frame clones and leaves some out. This table holds about 2.4 million clones, about 92% found once. The sequenced sample was naive CD4+ T cells sorted from blood. The subset is: CD45RA+ positively selected. The source is a man younger than 30 in good health.

V usage is TRBV7-2 and J usage is TRBJ1-1; D is undetermined. The V end was cut by 3 bases, the J end by 5 bases, with 13 bases between. The CDR3 loop spans 14 amino acids. CDR1 is SGHTA and CDR2 is FQGNSA in the germline V gene. CDR3 in DNA: TGTGCCAGCAGCTTTTCCCCCGAGGAGACTGAAGCTTTCTTT. The encoded protein is CASSFSPEETEAFF.

About this clone: Other DNA sequences in the sample encode the same CDR3. This rearrangement joins TRBV5-1 to TRBJ2-1, with D tentatively TRBD1 or TRBD2 (5 bases each). The germline V gene encodes CDR1 SGHRS and CDR2 YFSETQ. The CDR3 sequence is 14 residues long. V was trimmed by 0 bases and J by 4 bases, leaving 8 bases between them. The CDR3 protein is CASSLERGYNEQFF. The CDR3 DNA reads TGCGCCAGCAGCTTGGAGAGGGGATACAATGAGCAGTTCTTC.

Only a few counts were recorded for this clone. V is TRBV7-3 and J is TRBJ1-1; D not resolved. The CDR3 runs 13 residues. The V gene lost 7 bases and the J gene lost 0 bases, with 9 bases spanning the gap. Germline CDR1 SGHTA, CDR2 FQGTGA. CDR3 in amino acids: CASKLTVNTEAFF. In nucleotides, the CDR3 is TGTGCCAGCAAGTTGACGGTGAACACTGAAGCTTTCTTT.

This sequence joins TRBV5-1 and TRBJ2-5; D is unclear. The V end was cut by 2 bases, the J end by 1 base, with 9 bases between. This CDR3 has 14 residues. Looked up from germline, CDR1 is SGHRS and CDR2 is YFSETQ. CDR3 sequence reads: CASSFISSQETQYF. In nucleotides, the CDR3 is TGCGCCAGCAGCTTCATCAGTTCCCAAGAGACCCAGTACTTC.

The V and J genes are TRBV5-1 and TRBJ2-7; 13 positions agree with TRBD2. V lost 2 bases to trimming and J lost 0 bases; unmatched junction nucleotides: 11. Germline V CDR1 and CDR2: SGHRS, YFSETQ. This CDR3 has 19 amino acids. The CDR3 reads CASSFTPGLAGFSSYEQYF. CDR3 nucleotide sequence: TGCGCCAGCAGCTTTACCCCGGGACTAGCGGGGTTTAGCTCCTACGAGCAGTACTTC.

The CDR3 region has the DNA TGTGCCTGGAGTGCGTTACGGACTAGCGGAAGCACAGATACGCAGTATTTT. Protein: CAWSALRTSGSTDTQYF. J is TRBJ2-3 and V is TRBV30; 10 positions match TRBD2. This CDR3 region has 17 residues. CDR1 is GTSNPN and CDR2 is SVGIG in the germline V gene (reference sequence). The V gene end was trimmed by 1 base and the J gene end by 0 bases; junction bases not matched to a gene: 7.

Here the CDR3 DNA reads TGTGCCAGTAGTGACGTAGGATTGCTACCCCAGCATTTT. Its translation is CASSDVGLLPQHF. The chain employs TRBV19 and TRBJ1-5; D remains ambiguous. CDR3 length: 13 amino acids. Germline V gene data show CDR1 as LNHDA and CDR2 as SQIVND (reference sequence). Trimming cost V 5 bases and J 10 bases, with 15 bases left between them.

This chain's CDR3 is CASSGTRGVPIGTDTQYF. The CDR3, as DNA: TGTGCCAGCAGTGGGACGCGGGGGGTACCTATCGGCACAGATACGCAGTATTTT. V gene TRBV6-1 combines with J gene TRBJ2-3, with 8 bases lining up with TRBD2. The J segment lost 1 base and the V segment lost 4 bases, leaving 13 bases of the junction unmatched. CDR1 and CDR2 (germline): MNHNS, SASEGT. This CDR3 region has 18 residues.

The chain couples TRBV27 to TRBJ2-1; TRBD2 agrees at 9 bases. Germline CDR1 and CDR2: MNHEY and SMNVEV (reference sequence). This CDR3 comprises 18 residues. The junction had 11 bases not matched to a gene; V was cut back by 1 base and J by 4 bases. CDR3 in DNA: TGTGCCAGCAGTTTATTTAGCCAGCGGGGGGAGATTTACAATGAGCAGTTCTTC. Translation gives CASSLFSQRGEIYNEQFF.

The table lists this clone with a count of one. This chain joins TRBV19 and TRBJ1-1, with 8 bases fitting TRBD1. Trimming at V came to 6 bases and at J to 1 base, leaving 10 bases not matched to a gene. Germline CDR1 is LNHDA and CDR2 is SQIVND (reference sequence). The CDR3 contains 16 residues. The CDR3 loop is CASSQDRATWNTEAFF. The DNA of the CDR3 is TGTGCCAGTAGCCAGGACAGGGCGACTTGGAACACTGAAGCTTTCTTT.

CDR3 protein: CATHPDENQPQHF. CDR3 DNA sequence: TGTGCCACCCACCCTGACGAAAATCAGCCCCAGCATTTT. The chain is built from TRBV10-3 and TRBJ1-5; D unclear. CDR3 size: 13 residues. Germline CDR1 is ENHRY and CDR2 is SYGVKD. Trimming cost V 10 bases and J 4 bases, with 14 bases left between them.

The rearrangement links TRBV5-1 to TRBJ2-2; no clear D gene. The CDR3 totals 13 residues. Germline V gene data show CDR1 as SGHRS and CDR2 as YFSETQ. Trimming pared 2 bases from V and 6 bases from J, leaving 8 bases between. The CDR3 here is CASSFGLSGELFF. The CDR3 region has the DNA TGCGCCAGCAGCTTCGGGTTATCCGGGGAGCTGTTTTTT.

This clone was counted only a few times. Other DNA sequences in this specimen translate into the identical CDR3. This sequence joins TRBV5-1 and TRBJ2-7, with TRBD1 matching over 9 bases. Germline V gene data show CDR1 as SGHRS and CDR2 as YFSETQ. V shed 3 bases, J shed 2 bases, and the junction held 3 bases outside the gene matches. There are 14 residues in the CDR3. DNA of the CDR3: TGCGCCAGCAGCTCCGGGACAGGGACCTACGAGCAGTACTTC. As protein: CASSSGTGTYEQYF.

This chain connects TRBV19 to TRBJ1-1; 7 bases agree with TRBD1. The ends lost 6 bases at V and 1 base at J; junction bases unmatched: 8. Looked up from germline, CDR1 is LNHDA and CDR2 is SQIVND (reference sequence). CDR3 length: 15 residues. The DNA of the CDR3 is TGTGCCAGTAGCCCACAGGGGCCGGGGAACACTGAAGCTTTCTTT. It specifies CASSPQGPGNTEAFF.

There are a few counts of this clone. The chain couples TRBV14 to TRBJ2-7, with unresolved D. Germline V gene lookup returns CDR1 SGHDN and CDR2 FVKESK. V was trimmed by 0 bases and J by 7 bases, leaving 13 bases between them. CDR3 length: 14 residues. CDR3 loop: CASSQDWAPWEQYF. The CDR3 DNA is TGTGCCAGCAGCCAAGACTGGGCGCCCTGGGAGCAGTACTTC. The variable domain in full, with the rest retrieved from reference TRBV14 and TRBJ2-7, is EAGVTQFPSHSVIEKGQTVTLRCDPISGHDNLYWYRRVMGKEIKFLLHFVKESKQDESGMPNNRFLAERTGGTYSTLKVQPAELEDSGVYFCASSQDWAPWEQYFGPGTRLTVT.

This clone appeared once. The identical CDR3 is also encoded by other nucleotide sequences in the sample. This chain uses TRBV20-1 with TRBJ2-5; D ambiguous. The germline V and J ends were trimmed by 5 bases and 2 bases, with 3 bases remaining between them. Per germline, CDR1 DFQATT and CDR2 SNEGSKA (reference sequence). The CDR3 is made up of 10 amino acids. The CDR3 loop is CSALQETQYF. CDR3 coding DNA: TGCAGTGCTTTACAAGAGACCCAGTACTTC.

A single count supports this clone. The J gene is TRBJ1-1, the V gene TRBV25-1, with 8 positions matching TRBD1. This CDR3 has 15 amino acids. V trimming: 3 bases; J trimming: 0 bases; junction bases outside the gene matches: 3. CDR1 and CDR2 from the germline V gene are MGHDK and SYGVNS. The DNA for the CDR3 is TGTGCCAGCAGTGACTACAGGGGGTTGAACACTGAAGCTTTCTTT. Protein: CASSDYRGLNTEAFF.

V usage is TRBV2 and J usage is TRBJ1-4, with TRBD1 matching 8 bases. With V trimmed by 7 bases and J by 5 bases, 3 bases remained unmatched. Germline CDR1 SNHLY, CDR2 FYNNEI. The CDR3 consists of 13 residues. CDR3 nucleotide sequence: TGTGCCAGCACCCGGGACAGGAATGAAAAACTGTTTTTT. It codes for CASTRDRNEKLFF. The full variable domain, with the rest looked up from reference TRBV2 and TRBJ1-4, is EPEVTQTPSHQVTQMGQEVILRCVPISNHLYFYWYRQILGQKVEFLVSFYNNEISEKSEIFDDQFSVERPDGSNFTLKIRSTKLEDSAMYFCASTRDRNEKLFFGSGTQLSVL.

This chain uses TRBV7-8 with TRBJ1-6; D not certain. Germline CDR1 SGHVS, CDR2 FQNEAQ. Between the trimmed V and J ends, which lost 1 base and 2 bases, there was a span of 6 bases. The CDR3 has 15 amino acids. The CDR3 nucleotides read TGTGCCAGCAGCTTAGTGGGGACCTATAATTCACCCCTCCACTTT. Its protein product is CASSLVGTYNSPLHF. The full variable domain, its missing parts supplied by reference TRBV7-8 and TRBJ1-6, is GAGVSQSPRYKVAKRGQDVALRCDPISGHVSLFWYQQALGQGPEFLTYFQNEAQLDKSGLPSDRFFAERPEGSVSTLKIQRTQQEDSAVYLCASSLVGTYNSPLHFGNGTRLTVT.

This chain joins TRBV13 and TRBJ2-3; D gene ambiguous. Trimming removed 4 bases from V and 6 bases from J, with 11 bases in between. The CDR3 has 13 residues. The germline V gene has CDR1 PRHDT and CDR2 FYEKMQ (reference sequence). CDR3 loop: CASSSGRRDTQYF. CDR3 DNA: TGTGCCAGCAGCTCCGGCCGTAGGGATACGCAGTATTTT.